This TCR beta chain was sequenced during a study of metastatic and nonmetastatic thyroid tumors. Turning to the study itself: Both malignant and benign thyroid patients supplied peripheral blood and tumor or nodule tissue samples, across which the repertoires of these patients were then compared.

Study outcomes and limitations: Malignant thyroid tumors reportedly exceeded benign nodules significantly in TCR beta diversity, with the difference appearing in blood and tumor.

Germline CDR1 and CDR2: MNHEY and SMNVEV (reference sequence). This CDR3 has 15 residues. The germline V and J ends were trimmed by 4 bases and 4 bases, with 13 bases remaining between them. All patients were treatment-naive before thyroid surgery. About this clone: Its antigen is not known.

TCRdb used MiXCR to call clones anew from the PCR reads. Here the sample spans more than 7,000 clones, around 20% being singletons. This receptor was identified in a female donor with papillary thyroid cancer or a benign thyroid nodule (not recorded which). Some clones in this sample may be carry-over from other donors' samples. The sequencing input was adjacent normal tissue. The rearrangement uses TRBV27 and TRBJ2-2; D might be TRBD2 (5 bases). The CDR3 is CASSSDRRVTGELFF. The CDR3 coding sequence is TGTGCCAGCAGTTCTGACCGGCGGGTCACCGGGGAGCTGTTTTTT.